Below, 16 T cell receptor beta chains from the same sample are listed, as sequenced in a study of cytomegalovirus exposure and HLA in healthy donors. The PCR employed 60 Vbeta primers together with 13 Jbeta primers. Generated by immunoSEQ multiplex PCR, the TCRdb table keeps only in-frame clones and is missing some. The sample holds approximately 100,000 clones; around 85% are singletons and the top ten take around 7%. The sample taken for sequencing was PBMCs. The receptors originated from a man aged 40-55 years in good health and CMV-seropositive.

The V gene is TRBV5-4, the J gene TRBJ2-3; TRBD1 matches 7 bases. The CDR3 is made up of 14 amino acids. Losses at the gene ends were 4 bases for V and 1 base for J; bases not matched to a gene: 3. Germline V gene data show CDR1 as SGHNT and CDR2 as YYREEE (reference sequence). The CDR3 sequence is CASSTGQRTDTQYF. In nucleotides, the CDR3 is TGTGCCAGCAGCACGGGACAGCGCACAGATACGCAGTATTTT.

The chain's CDR3 is CASSSQGTGYTF. CDR3 DNA: TGCGCCAGCAGCTCCCAGGGGACTGGCTACACCTTC. The gene calls are TRBV5-1 and TRBJ1-2; maybe TRBD1 (6 bases). Trimming removed 3 bases from V and 7 bases from J, with 10 bases in between. The CDR3 runs 12 residues. From germline, CDR1 is SGHRS and CDR2 YFSETQ.

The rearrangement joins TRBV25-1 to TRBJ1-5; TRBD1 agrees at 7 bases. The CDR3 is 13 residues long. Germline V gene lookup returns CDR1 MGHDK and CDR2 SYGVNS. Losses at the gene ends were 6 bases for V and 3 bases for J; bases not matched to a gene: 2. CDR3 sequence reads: CASRGQFNQPQHF. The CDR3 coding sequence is TGTGCCAGCAGGGGACAGTTCAATCAGCCCCAGCATTTT.

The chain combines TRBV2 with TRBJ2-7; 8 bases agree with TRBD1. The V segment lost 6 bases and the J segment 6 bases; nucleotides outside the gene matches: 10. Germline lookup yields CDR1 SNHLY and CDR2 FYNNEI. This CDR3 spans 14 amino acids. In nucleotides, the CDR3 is TGTGCCAGCAGCACGTCCAGGGGGCAGTCCGAGCAGTACTTC. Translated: CASSTSRGQSEQYF.

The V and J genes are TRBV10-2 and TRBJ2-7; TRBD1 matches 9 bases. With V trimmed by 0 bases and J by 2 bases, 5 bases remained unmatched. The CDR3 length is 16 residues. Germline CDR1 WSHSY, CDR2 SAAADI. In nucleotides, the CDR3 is TGCGCCAGCAGTGAGTCGATAGGGACAGGGCCCTACGAGCAGTACTTC. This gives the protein CASSESIGTGPYEQYF.

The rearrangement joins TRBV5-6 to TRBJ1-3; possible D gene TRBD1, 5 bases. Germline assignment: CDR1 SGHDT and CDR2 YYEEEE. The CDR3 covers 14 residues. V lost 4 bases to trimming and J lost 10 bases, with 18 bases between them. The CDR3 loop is CASSRDSPLGTIYF. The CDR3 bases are TGTGCCAGCAGCCGCGACAGCCCCCTGGGAACCATATATTTT.

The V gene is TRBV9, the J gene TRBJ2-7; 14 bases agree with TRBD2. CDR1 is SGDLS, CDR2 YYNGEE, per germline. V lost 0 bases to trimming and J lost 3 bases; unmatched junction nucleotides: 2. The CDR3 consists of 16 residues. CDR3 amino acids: CASSVGGLAGGYEQYF. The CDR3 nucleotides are TGTGCCAGCAGCGTAGGTGGACTAGCGGGGGGCTACGAGCAGTACTTC.

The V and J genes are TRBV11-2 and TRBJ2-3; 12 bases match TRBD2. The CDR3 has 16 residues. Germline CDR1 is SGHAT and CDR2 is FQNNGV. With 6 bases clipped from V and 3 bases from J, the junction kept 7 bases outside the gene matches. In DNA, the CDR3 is TGTGCCAGCAGAACACGGACTAGCGGGGTTACAGATACGCAGTATTTT. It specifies CASRTRTSGVTDTQYF.

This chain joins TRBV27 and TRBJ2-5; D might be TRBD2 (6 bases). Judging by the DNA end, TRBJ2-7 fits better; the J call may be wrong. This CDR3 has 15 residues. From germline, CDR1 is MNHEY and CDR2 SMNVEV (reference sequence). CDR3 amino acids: CASRSSEGRIYEQYF. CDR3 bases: TGTGCCAGCAGATCTAGCGAAGGAAGAATCTACGAGCAGTACTTC.

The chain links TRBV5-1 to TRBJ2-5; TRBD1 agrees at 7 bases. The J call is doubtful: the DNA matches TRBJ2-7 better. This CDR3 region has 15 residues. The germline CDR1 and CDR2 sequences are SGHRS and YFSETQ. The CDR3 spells CASSLGTASSYEQYF. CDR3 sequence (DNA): TGCGCCAGCAGCCTCGGGACAGCGAGCTCCTACGAGCAGTACTTC.

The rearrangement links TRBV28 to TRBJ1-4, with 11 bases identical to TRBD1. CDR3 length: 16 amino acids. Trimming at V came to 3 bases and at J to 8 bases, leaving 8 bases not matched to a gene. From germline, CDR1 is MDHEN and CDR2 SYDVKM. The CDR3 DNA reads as TGTGCCAGCAGTTTGGGAGGGACAGGGGGGCGGGAAAAACTGTTTTTT. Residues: CASSLGGTGGREKLFF.

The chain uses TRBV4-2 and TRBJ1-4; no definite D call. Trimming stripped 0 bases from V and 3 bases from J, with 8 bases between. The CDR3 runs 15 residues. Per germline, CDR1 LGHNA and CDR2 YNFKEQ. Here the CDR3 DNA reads TGTGCCAGCAGCCAAGACGGGAGGGCTAATGAAAAACTGTTTTTT. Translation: CASSQDGRANEKLFF.

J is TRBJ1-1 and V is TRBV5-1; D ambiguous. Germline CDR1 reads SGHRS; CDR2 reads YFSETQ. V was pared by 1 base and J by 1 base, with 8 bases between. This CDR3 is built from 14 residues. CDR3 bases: TGCGCCAGCAGCTTGCACCGGGAGAACACTGAAGCTTTCTTT. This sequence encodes CASSLHRENTEAFF.

As DNA, the CDR3 is TGTGCCAGCAGTGGCGGGGGCGCCCCCCACTACGAGCAGTACTTC. This gives the protein CASSGGGAPHYEQYF. The rearrangement joins TRBV28 to TRBJ2-7; the D gene is possibly TRBD2 (7 bases). Germline values: CDR1 MDHEN, CDR2 SYDVKM. This CDR3 spans 15 amino acids. V was cut by 5 bases and J by 3 bases, with 17 bases left in between.

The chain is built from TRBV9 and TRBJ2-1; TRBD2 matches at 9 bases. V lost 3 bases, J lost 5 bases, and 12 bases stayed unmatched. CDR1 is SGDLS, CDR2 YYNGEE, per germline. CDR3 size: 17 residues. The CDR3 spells CASSGGTGTSYHNEQFF. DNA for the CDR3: TGTGCCAGCAGCGGAGGAACCGGGACTAGCTATCACAATGAGCAGTTCTTC.

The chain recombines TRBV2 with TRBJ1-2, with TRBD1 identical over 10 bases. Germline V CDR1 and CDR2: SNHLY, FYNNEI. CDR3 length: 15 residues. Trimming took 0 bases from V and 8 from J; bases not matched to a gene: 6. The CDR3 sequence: CASSEARGTGVGYTF. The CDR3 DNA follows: TGTGCCAGCAGTGAAGCGCGAGGGACAGGGGTCGGCTACACCTTC.